The clone carrying this T cell receptor (beta chain) was picked up a small number of times. Germline loops: CDR1 SGHTA, CDR2 FQGNSA. Losses at the gene ends were 11 bases for V and 7 bases for J; bases not matched to a gene: 13. This CDR3 spans 16 amino acids. The entry originates in a study of blood T cell repertoires in COVID-19. On the study more broadly: Italy, Spain and the United States were the sources of the convalescent and acute COVID-19 samples. PBMCs, B-cell-depleted T cells, or T cells provided the cDNA or gDNA that made up the material.

As processed by the authors: Estimates of nucleated cell counts were drawn from the amplification of reference gene primers. Clones were sequenced by immunoSEQ multiplex PCR, and TCRdb holds only the in-frame ones, with some missing. The D gene and trimming were derived from the DNA, and the V and J assignments and clone size from that table. The sample has about 200,000 clones; 70% to 80% are singletons. The material sequenced was peripheral blood. V and J are TRBV7-2 and TRBJ2-2, with 13 nucleotides matching TRBD2. This clonotype originated in a woman aged 40 to 55 with COVID-19, enrolled during active disease. In nucleotides, the CDR3 is TGTGCCTGCGGACTAGCGGGGGCCATTCGGGGCGGGGAGCTGTTTTTT. Amino acids: CACGLAGAIRGGELFF. Full variable domain (remainder filled in from reference TRBV7-2 and TRBJ2-2): GAGVSQSPSNKVTEKGKDVELRCDPISGHTALYWYRQSLGQGLEFLIYFQGNSAPDKSGLPSDRFSAERTGGSVSTLTIQRTQQEDSAVYLCACGLAGAIRGGELFFGEGSRLTVL.